One TCR beta chain is described in this entry. Its recognized antigen is unknown. Base qualities are missing; no much larger clone stands one base away. To prepare the library, the immunoSEQ multiplex PCR assay was applied. What TCRdb holds here is the immuneACCESS table cut down to in-frame rearrangements. Part of the clones is not present; checked against another copy, under half of the missing clones reflect an unresolved V gene, and the others are unexplained. This sample holds about 57,000 clones; approximately 89% were observed only once. In total, the top ten clones hold 3% to 4% of the sample. The data originate from a study of T cell changes during pregnancy in multiple sclerosis (dated by TCRdb to between 2017 and 2020). Some background on the complete study: The study examined how the T cell repertoire changed over the course of pregnancy in women with multiple sclerosis.

Looking up the germline V gene yields CDR1 SGHRS and CDR2 YFSETQ. V is clipped by 7 bases and J by 8 bases, and the sequence between their germline boundaries is 16 bases long. From cysteine to phenylalanine, the CDR3 is 13 amino acids long. The only DNA kept is the CDR3, 39 bases in frame from the first base. The starting material was peripheral blood, obtained after pregnancy. This receptor was taken from a female donor in good health, enrolled as a control in a pregnancy study. The V and J genes are TRBV5-1 and TRBJ2-1; the D gene is perhaps TRBD1, on 6 matching bases. The CDR3 reads CASGEQGFDEQFF. In nucleotides, the sequence is TGCGCCAGCGGAGAACAGGGTTTTGATGAGCAGTTCTTC.